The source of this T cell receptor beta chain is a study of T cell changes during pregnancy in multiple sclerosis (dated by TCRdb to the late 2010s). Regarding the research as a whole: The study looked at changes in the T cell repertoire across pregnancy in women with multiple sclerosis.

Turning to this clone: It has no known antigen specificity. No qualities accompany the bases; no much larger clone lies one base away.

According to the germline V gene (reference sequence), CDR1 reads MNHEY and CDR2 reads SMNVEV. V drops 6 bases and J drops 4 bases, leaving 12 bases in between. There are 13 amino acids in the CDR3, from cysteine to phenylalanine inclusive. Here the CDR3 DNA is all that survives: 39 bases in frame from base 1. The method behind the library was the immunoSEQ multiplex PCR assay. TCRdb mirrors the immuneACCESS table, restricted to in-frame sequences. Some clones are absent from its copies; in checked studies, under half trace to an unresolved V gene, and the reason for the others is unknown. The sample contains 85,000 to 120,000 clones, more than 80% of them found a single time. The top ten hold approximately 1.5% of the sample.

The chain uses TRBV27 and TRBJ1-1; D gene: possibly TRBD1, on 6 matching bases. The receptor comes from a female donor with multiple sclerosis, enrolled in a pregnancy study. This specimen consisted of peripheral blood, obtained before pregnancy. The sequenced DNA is TGTGCCAGCAGGATGTCACAGGGCACTGAAGCTTTCTTT. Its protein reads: CASRMSQGTEAFF.